Sequencing of this T cell receptor beta chain was carried out in a study of T cell repertoires in cytomegalovirus infection. Study information: Evidence of both CMV infection and a matching HLA type came from public TCR beta signatures.

Findings and limits, study-wide: HLA-C-restricted CMV-specific TCR beta clonotypes prevailed in the ex vivo response. Individuals carrying CMV plus the relevant HLA were identified by cumulative frequency of public TCR beta families.

Of note for this clonotype: Its specificity is not known.

This CDR3 has 15 residues. The ends were cut back, 7 bases at V and 3 bases at J, with 18 bases in the middle. Germline CDR1 and CDR2: LNHDA and SQIVND (reference sequence). MiXCR, run by TCRdb on the reads, gives a single entry per CDR3 protein. The profile shows about 130,000 distinct CDR3 sequences, 20% to 30% of them singletons. The origin of this receptor is a human donor in good health (CMV status not recorded). Some clones in this sample may be carry-over from other donors' samples. Sequencing input: PBMCs, sequenced either directly or after in vitro stimulation (not recorded which). The chain joins TRBV19 to TRBJ1-1, with D possibly matching TRBD1 (6 bases). In DNA form, the CDR3 reads TGTGCCAGTAAGGGGGGTTCCAAGGACCACACTGAAGCTTTCTTT. It encodes CASKGGSKDHTEAFF.